Listed here are 11 T cell receptor beta chains from one sample, sequenced in a study of shared clonotypes between healthy human individuals. Clones were read by immunoSEQ multiplex PCR, and TCRdb kept only the in-frame ones, dropping some. This table has about 2.4 million clones, over 85% appearing once. Sequenced material: naive CD4+ T cells from PBMCs. Regarding subset: CD45RA+ positively selected. Source of these receptors: a man aged 18 to 29 in good health. Some clones in this sample may be carry-over from other donors' samples.

The J gene is TRBJ2-7, the V gene TRBV10-1; 12 bases fit TRBD2. Germline V CDR1 and CDR2: WNHNN, SYGVQD (reference sequence). Trimming at V came to 0 bases and at J to 3 bases, leaving 0 bases not matched to a gene. This CDR3 region has 15 residues. The CDR3 is CASSESGLAGYEQYF. CDR3 in DNA: TGCGCCAGCAGTGAGTCGGGACTAGCGGGCTACGAGCAGTACTTC.

The chain links TRBV19 to TRBJ2-5, with D perhaps assigned TRBD1 or TRBD2 (5 bases each). Deletions cut 5 bases from V and 1 base from J, with 17 bases between. Germline lookup yields CDR1 LNHDA and CDR2 SQIVND (reference sequence). The CDR3 is 16 residues long. The CDR3 nucleotides read TGTGCCAGTAGTGGGATCGGGGCGGCGCTCCAAGAGACCCAGTACTTC. Translated: CASSGIGAALQETQYF.

The gene calls are TRBV27 and TRBJ2-2; D is possibly TRBD1 (6 bases). The CDR3 sequence is 17 residues long. Trimming left V 6 bases short and J 4 bases short, with 21 bases between. Germline lookup yields CDR1 MNHEY and CDR2 SMNVEV (reference sequence). CDR3 DNA sequence: TGTGCCAGCAGAGACTTTGGGGTGGGGGCGGGCACCGGGGAGCTGTTTTTT. The encoded protein is CASRDFGVGAGTGELFF.

The chain carries TRBV11-2 and TRBJ2-7; 8 bases map to TRBD2. The CDR3 extends over 16 amino acids. J lost 3 bases, V lost 1 base, and 8 bases had no gene match. Germline CDR1 and CDR2: SGHAT and FQNNGV. CDR3 DNA sequence: TGTGCCAGCAGCTTAGGCTGGGCCGCGGGGGGCTACGAGCAGTACTTC. It translates to CASSLGWAAGGYEQYF.

V usage is TRBV5-4 and J usage is TRBJ1-2, with 7 bases identical to TRBD1. Germline-derived CDR1 and CDR2 are SGHNT and YYREEE (reference sequence). J was trimmed by 4 bases and V by 4 bases; bases with no gene match: 13. CDR3 length: 16 residues. The CDR3 DNA reads TGTGCCAGCAGCGCCAACCCGACAGGGCTTCTCTATGGCTACACCTTC. The encoded protein is CASSANPTGLLYGYTF.

The rearrangement uses TRBV11-3 and TRBJ2-3; weak D call: TRBD2 (7 bases). V lost 6 bases to trimming and J lost 0 bases, with 13 bases between them. The CDR3 runs 15 residues. Germline CDR1 SGHNT, CDR2 YENEEA. Here the CDR3 DNA reads TGTGCCAGCAGTCGGGGGGCGGGTAGCACAGATACGCAGTATTTT. It codes for CASSRGAGSTDTQYF.

A single count supports this clone. The rearrangement joins TRBV12-5 to TRBJ2-3; D gene unclear. The germline V gene encodes CDR1 LGHNT and CDR2 FRNRAP. This CDR3 is built from 13 residues. Trimming cost V 6 bases and J 2 bases, with 9 bases left between them. CDR3 DNA sequence: TGTGCTAGTGGAACAGAACCCACAGATACGCAGTATTTT. This gives the protein CASGTEPTDTQYF.

For this clone: Other DNA sequences of this sample code for an identical CDR3. The rearrangement links TRBV7-3 to TRBJ1-1, with no clear D. Trimming shortened V by 1 base and J by 2 bases, and 8 bases separated the two germline ends. CDR1 and CDR2 (germline): SGHTA, FQGTGA. CDR3 length equals 14 residues. The CDR3 loop is CASSLRGRNTEAFF. Written as DNA, the CDR3 is TGTGCCAGCAGCTTAAGAGGCAGAAACACTGAAGCTTTCTTT. Together with reference TRBV7-3 and TRBJ1-1, the CDR3 gives the full variable domain: GAGVSQTPSNKVTEKGKYVELRCDPISGHTALYWYRQSLGQGPEFLIYFQGTGAADDSGLPNDRFFAVRPEGSVSTLKIQRTERGDSAVYLCASSLRGRNTEAFFGQGTRLTVV.

This chain uses TRBV4-3 with TRBJ2-7, with TRBD2 identical over 10 bases. Germline V gives CDR1 LGHNA, CDR2 YSLEER. This CDR3 has 18 residues. V lost 3 bases, J lost 1 base, and 12 bases stayed unmatched. The CDR3 spells CASSQDLAGVGRSYEQYF. Here the CDR3 DNA reads TGCGCCAGCAGCCAGGATCTAGCGGGAGTAGGTCGGTCCTACGAGCAGTACTTC.

The V gene is TRBV7-8, the J gene TRBJ1-1; D is unclear. With 6 bases removed from V and 2 bases from J, the gap between germline ends came to 10 bases. The germline V gene encodes CDR1 SGHVS and CDR2 FQNEAQ. This CDR3 region has 13 residues. Written as DNA, the CDR3 is TGTGCCAGCAGGTATCAGGTTAACACTGAAGCTTTCTTT. This gives the protein CASRYQVNTEAFF.

The gene calls are TRBV28 and TRBJ2-1; TRBD1 agrees at 8 bases. The V gene end was trimmed by 7 bases and the J gene end by 0 bases; junction bases not matched to a gene: 5. Germline CDR1 is MDHEN and CDR2 is SYDVKM. The CDR3 runs to 15 residues. The chain's CDR3 is CASKDRAVSYNEQFF. Here the CDR3 DNA reads TGTGCCAGCAAGGACAGGGCGGTCTCCTACAATGAGCAGTTCTTC.